This T cell receptor beta chain emerged from a study of human versus mouse CDR3 diversity and MHC coevolution (dated by TCRdb to the late 2010s). About the investigation overall: The immunoSEQ assay was reported to detect one in 200,000 T cells and to minimize amplification bias from multiplex PCR. Across the mouse and human samples, each sample yielded between about 0.6 x 10^7 and 1.7 x 10^7 valid reads. Repertoires of human naive CD4 T cells were used as a reference for TCR selection on multiple MHC II alleles and were compared against human-TCR-locus transgenic mice carrying single MHC II. Three healthy volunteer blood donors were included in the human cohort, with one aged 30 to 40, one aged 40 to 50 and one aged 60 to 69 at collection. The paper as a whole reports these results and caveats: The lowest clonal inequality scores among all compared groups were observed in most of the three human donors. On average, humans had more CDR3 deletions and insertions than mice, indicating greater exonuclease and TdT activity. Repertoire diversity was not considered directly comparable between humans and mice because human T cells were selected on a handful of MHC II alleles. iCHAO1 estimates gave humans the largest TCR beta repertoire, about 1.6 million clonotypes, attributed likely to selection by multiple MHC II molecules.

This clone has just a few counts. Its antigen has not been determined. No per-base quality is available; no much larger clone lies one base away. Naive CD4 T cells, defined as CD45RO-negative and CD62L-positive, were isolated from PBMCs by fluorescence-activated cell sorting. About 50 ml of fresh peripheral blood was collected from each donor, and PBMCs were isolated by Ficoll density centrifugation. Sorting was performed on a FACSAria III instrument, with purity above 85% for all samples. The QIAGEN blood and tissue kit was used to extract genomic DNA from sorted cells, and the DNA was quantified on a NanoDrop 1000. Using multiplex PCR of genomic DNA, the immunoSEQ platform deep sequenced and quantified the TCR alpha and beta chains. As for the authors' bioinformatics: Annotation of the TCR sequences relied on IMGT gene and region definitions. As a stand-in for the preselection repertoire, out-of-frame rearrangements were used and set against in-frame clonotypes. To estimate repertoire size, the study used the iCHAO1 estimator that comes with the immunoSEQ platform. Clonal inequality was measured with a Gini index on in-frame amino acid clonotypes, based on the Lorenz curve. The intersect function in the R package tcR was used to count shared clonotypes, while the Jaccard index served to score similarity. Principal component analysis of V, J and V-J usage frequencies was run with the R prcomp function without normalization. TCRdb provides this immuneACCESS table in a form limited to in-frame rearrangements. Some clones are lacking; in checked studies, under half of them reflect an unresolved V gene, and why the rest are absent is not known. V, J and clone size derive from that table, while D and trimming were established from the DNA sequence. The table for this sample lists about 83,000 clones; about nine tenths of them were counted only once. The ten most abundant clones make up roughly 0.16% of the sample.

Material for sequencing was naive CD4+ T cells from blood. According to the study, the label for this sample's cell subset or site signals: CD45RO-negative CD62L-positive naive CD4 T cells. The receptor's source is a person between 25 and 75 years old in good health.

The nucleotide sequence is TGTGCCAGTAGTACGCCCCTACAGGGTTTCGGAAACACCATATATTTT. Translated, it gives CASSTPLQGFGNTIYF. The sequence joins TRBV19 to TRBJ1-3; a weak D assignment points to TRBD1 (6 bases agree). V is cut by 4 bases and J by 4 bases, and the space between the germline ends is 17 bases. The CDR1 and CDR2 encoded by the germline V gene (reference sequence) are LNHDA and SQIVND. From its cysteine to its phenylalanine, the CDR3 spans 16 amino acids. The retained sequence is limited to the CDR3, 48 bases, with the frame set at the first base.